This T cell receptor beta chain stems from a study of cytomegalovirus exposure and HLA in healthy donors. Study information: Of all 400 or so donors who were genotyped, around 82% belonged to the Caucasian-associated ancestry cluster. Overall study results and limits: For most TCR sequences rarity was the rule, although some public TCRs occurred in many donors. Several V segments, TRBV6-2 and TRBV6-3 among them, could not be told apart and were dropped. In a later analysis, a missense DCLRE1C variant was linked to TCR beta V- and J-gene trimming.

This CDR3 has 15 residues. Germline V lookup: CDR1 SGHNT, CDR2 YYREEE (reference sequence). Trimming left V 4 bases short and J 5 bases short, with 16 bases between. The PCR had 60 Vbeta and 13 Jbeta primers. Clones were sequenced by immunoSEQ multiplex PCR, and TCRdb holds only the in-frame ones, with some missing. The data contain more than 110,000 clones, approximately 80% of them seen just once; the ten biggest clones take up about 3.9%. A remark on this clone: Its cognate antigen is unknown.

This TCR derives from a man aged 35 to 55 in good health and CMV-seropositive. The V call is TRBV5-4, the J call TRBJ2-1, with TRBD1 as a possible D gene (6 bases). The sequenced sample was PBMCs. CDR3 sequence (DNA): TGTGCCAGCAGCACCAGGACAGCATTAGACAATGAGCAGTTCTTC. Its translation is CASSTRTALDNEQFF. The full variable domain, its missing parts supplied by reference TRBV5-4 and TRBJ2-1, is ETGVTQSPTHLIKTRGQQVTLRCSSQSGHNTVSWYQQALGQGPQFIFQYYREEENGRGNFPPRFSGLQFPNYSSELNVNALELDDSALYLCASSTRTALDNEQFFGPGTRLTVL.